This TCR beta chain was profiled in a study of blood T cell repertoires in COVID-19 (dated by TCRdb to the early 2020s). Study-level background: Collaborator samples came from the United States, Italy and Spain and covered acute and convalescent phases of COVID-19. The prospective study material was composed of cDNA or gDNA derived from T cells, B-cell-depleted T cells, or PBMCs. The dataset comprised deeply sampled blood TCRbeta repertoires from subjects exposed to, actively infected with, or recovered from COVID-19. A freely available public database, intended as a resource for researchers studying the immune response to SARS-CoV-2, is where the repertoires were released. Samples were obtained from the ongoing ImmuneRACE study (first 160 participants) and from 1,200 or so subjects provided by 6 global collaborators. Nearly every sample came with metadata listing a de-identified subject ID, COVID-19 status, age in years and sex. Where available, HLA class I and class II types were obtained from metadata supplied by the sample provider rather than from assay-based typing.

The CDR3 runs 12 amino acids, cysteine and phenylalanine included. Only the CDR3 DNA is retained, 36 bases long and in frame from the first base. The germline V gene yields MRHNA for CDR1 and SNTAGT for CDR2. Trimming takes 1 base from V and 8 bases from J, and the germline ends sit 8 bases apart. Remarks on this clone: The antigen this receptor binds is unknown. Qualities for individual bases were not recorded, and no much larger clone is one base off.

What the study reported, not specific to this receptor: Clinical and demographic metadata were provided uncurated, with the amount varying by source and participant.

TCRbeta CDR3 regions were amplified from genomic DNA by means of the immunoSEQ Assay, a bias-controlled multiplex PCR. On the authors' methods: The number of nucleated cells in each sample was estimated by amplification of reference gene primers within the assay. To quantify the absolute abundance of each unique TCRbeta CDR3 rearrangement, sequence reads were collapsed and filtered. For each sample, productive Simpson clonality was calculated as the square root of Simpson's diversity index across productive rearrangements. TCRdb took this table from immuneACCESS and kept in-frame rearrangements with V and J called. Such tables lack part of the clones; where checked against another copy, unresolved V genes explain under half of the gap, and the rest is unexplained. V, J and clone size derive from that table, while D and trimming were established from the DNA sequence. This sample gives 70,000 to 80,000 clones in total; about 93% of them show up just once. The ten largest clones add up to roughly 6.1% of the sample.

Collaborating institutions collected whole blood in K2EDTA tubes following their own protocols. For TCRbeta analysis, collaborators shipped samples in one of three forms: frozen whole blood, isolated PBMCs, or DNA extracted from either of those sample types. The V gene is TRBV6-4 and the J gene is TRBJ1-2; a weak D assignment points to TRBD1 (5 bases agree). The source is a human donor in a cohort sampled during active COVID-19. The sample comprised peripheral blood. The CDR3 region: CASSDWQGGYTF. The nucleotides read TGTGCCAGCAGTGACTGGCAGGGCGGCTACACCTTC.